The 23 T cell receptor beta chains given below trace back to one sample, sequenced in a study of T cells after yellow fever vaccination. Each CDR3 protein is one row after TCRdb ran MiXCR on the 5' RACE reads. The sample holds around 350,000 distinct CDR3 sequences; around 6.4% are singletons and the top ten take 15%. The sequences come from PBMCs, collected 5 days after the yellow fever booster vaccination. All receptors come from a man aged 25-45 years who received the YFV17D yellow fever vaccine.

This chain uses TRBV7-9 with TRBJ2-5; weak D call: TRBD2 (5 bases). Germline-derived CDR1 and CDR2 are SEHNR and FQNEAQ (reference sequence). CDR3 size: 14 residues. Trimming stripped 1 base from V and 5 bases from J, with 11 bases between. This chain's CDR3 is CASSLVSSWETQYF. The CDR3 DNA sequence: TGTGCCAGCAGCTTAGTGTCTAGCTGGGAGACCCAGTACTTC.

This clonotype has more than one count but fewer than ten. Here the CDR3 reads CSARTTSGQETQYF. The CDR3 DNA follows: TGCAGTGCTAGAACAACTAGCGGCCAAGAGACCCAGTACTTC. The V and J genes are TRBV20-1 and TRBJ2-5, with TRBD2 matching over 8 bases. V shed 2 bases and J 1 base; nucleotides not matched to a gene: 3. CDR1 is DFQATT and CDR2 is SNEGSKA in the germline V gene (reference sequence). The CDR3 totals 14 residues.

The rearrangement links TRBV29-1 to TRBJ2-1; 7 bases fit TRBD1. Germline CDR1 and CDR2: SQVTM and ANQGSEA. Trimming took 3 bases from V and 1 from J; bases not matched to a gene: 9. The length of the CDR3 is 16 residues. The CDR3 reads CSVDNGAGGSYNEQFF. CDR3 coding DNA: TGCAGCGTTGATAACGGAGCAGGGGGTTCCTACAATGAGCAGTTCTTC.

This clonotype was counted only a few times. The rearrangement links TRBV7-2 to TRBJ2-7; 14 bases agree with TRBD2. This CDR3 has 18 residues. J was trimmed by 1 base and V by 0 bases; bases with no gene match: 5. Germline V CDR1 and CDR2: SGHTA, FQGNSA. DNA of the CDR3: TGTGCCAGCAGCTTAGCCGGGACTAGCGGGAGTAAGTCCTACGAGCAGTACTTC. It yields the protein CASSLAGTSGSKSYEQYF.

Only a few counts were recorded for this clonotype. This sequence joins TRBV5-4 and TRBJ2-7; TRBD1 matches 12 bases. Germline trimming cut 4 bases from V and 10 bases from J; bases unmatched to any gene: 12. The CDR3 runs to 15 residues. Germline V gene lookup returns CDR1 SGHNT and CDR2 YYREEE (reference sequence). The CDR3 here is CASSPGTGGAYFQYF. CDR3 DNA: TGTGCCAGCAGCCCGGGGACAGGGGGCGCCTACTTCCAGTACTTC.

This clonotype was seen at least ten times. The chain joins TRBV28 to TRBJ2-3, with no clear D. Germline V gene lookup returns CDR1 MDHEN and CDR2 SYDVKM. The V and J ends lost 7 bases and 5 bases respectively, with 7 bases between them. The CDR3 is 11 residues long. The CDR3 sequence: CASTVLDTQYF. CDR3 bases: TGTGCCAGCACCGTGTTAGATACGCAGTATTTT.

The chain is built from TRBV5-1 and TRBJ2-1; 7 bases map to TRBD2. V lost 2 bases to trimming and J lost 9 bases; unmatched junction nucleotides: 11. The CDR3 totals 15 residues. In germline, CDR1 is SGHRS, CDR2 YFSETQ. The CDR3 loop reads CASSFLAERSGEQFF. The CDR3 bases are TGCGCCAGCAGCTTTCTAGCGGAGAGGTCTGGTGAGCAGTTCTTC.

In its sample, this clonotype was seen a few times. The V and J genes are TRBV7-8 and TRBJ2-1, with D uncertain. V was clipped by 1 base and J by 9 bases, with 16 bases between them. Germline assignment: CDR1 SGHVS and CDR2 FQNEAQ. The CDR3 has 15 amino acids. The DNA for the CDR3 is TGTGCCAGCAGCTTAGTAAGGCCCCCTTTCCTTGAGCAGTTCTTC. This encodes CASSLVRPPFLEQFF.

This chain joins TRBV20-1 and TRBJ2-3; D could derive from TRBD1 or TRBD2 (5 bases each). The CDR3 covers 14 residues. V lost 6 bases to trimming and J lost 4 bases, with 17 bases between them. Germline CDR1 reads DFQATT; CDR2 reads SNEGSKA (reference sequence). The CDR3 nucleotides are TGCAGTGCAAAGAACCCCCAGGGACCAGATACGCAGTATTTT. Residues: CSAKNPQGPDTQYF.

The rearrangement uses TRBV4-1 and TRBJ1-5; D ambiguous. The CDR3 has 13 amino acids. CDR1 and CDR2 from the germline V gene are MGHRA and YSYEKL. The germline V and J ends were trimmed by 2 bases and 5 bases, with 7 bases remaining between them. In DNA, the CDR3 is TGCGCCAGCAGCCAAATGGTATATCAGCCCCAGCATTTT. Translation: CASSQMVYQPQHF.

This clonotype was detected ten times or more. J is TRBJ2-5 and V is TRBV20-1, with D possibly TRBD2 on 6 matching bases. This CDR3 has 13 amino acids. The V gene lost 3 bases and the J gene lost 5 bases, with 13 bases spanning the gap. Per the germline V gene, CDR1 is DFQATT and CDR2 is SNEGSKA (reference sequence). The CDR3 region has the DNA TGCAGTGCTAGCAAGTGGGAGGTCGAGACCCAGTACTTC. Translated, it gives CSASKWEVETQYF.

This chain links TRBV5-1 with TRBJ2-6; no clear D. V lost 1 base and J lost 0, with 5 bases in between. Germline V CDR1 and CDR2: SGHRS, YFSETQ. This CDR3 spans 15 amino acids. DNA for the CDR3: TGCGCCAGCAGCTTGCCGCCCTCTGGGGCCAACGTCCTGACTTTC. This gives the protein CASSLPPSGANVLTF.

This chain connects TRBV29-1 to TRBJ2-7, with D uncertain. Germline CDR1 and CDR2: SQVTM and ANQGSEA. The V and J ends lost 7 bases and 2 bases respectively, with 6 bases between them. The CDR3 extends over 10 amino acids. This CDR3 is CSAKTYEQYF. Written as DNA, the CDR3 is TGCAGCGCAAAGACCTACGAGCAGTACTTC.

The sample holds many counts of this clonotype. The V gene is TRBV5-1, the J gene TRBJ2-7; 10 nucleotides agree with TRBD2. Trimming at V came to 2 bases and at J to 5 bases, leaving 13 bases not matched to a gene. CDR1 and CDR2 from the germline V gene are SGHRS and YFSETQ. This CDR3 has 17 amino acids. The CDR3 coding sequence is TGCGCCAGCAGCTTCCTTCCCGCTAGCGGGAGTCCAGACGAGCAGTACTTC. It yields the protein CASSFLPASGSPDEQYF.

This clonotype was found a few times. The chain couples TRBV29-1 to TRBJ2-5, with D possibly being TRBD1 or TRBD2 (5 bases each). Germline loops: CDR1 SQVTM, CDR2 ANQGSEA. V lost 7 bases, J lost 5 bases, and 8 bases lay in between. The CDR3 consists of 10 residues. The CDR3 DNA reads TGCAGCGGAGGGGAGGAGACCCAGTACTTC. Its translation: CSGGEETQYF.

At least ten counts were recorded for this clonotype. The chain combines TRBV20-1 with TRBJ2-7; D gene unclear. V shed 6 bases and J shed 0 bases, with 15 bases lying between them. This CDR3 has 14 amino acids. Germline-derived CDR1 and CDR2 are DFQATT and SNEGSKA (reference sequence). The CDR3 here is CSAPDTISSYEQYF. As DNA, the CDR3 is TGCAGTGCCCCCGACACTATCAGCTCCTACGAGCAGTACTTC.

The gene calls are TRBV20-1 and TRBJ2-7; D tentatively reads TRBD1 or TRBD2 (6 bases each). Per germline, CDR1 DFQATT and CDR2 SNEGSKA (reference sequence). Trimming left V 3 bases short and J 7 bases short, with 19 bases between. This CDR3 region has 14 residues. In nucleotides, the CDR3 is TGCAGTGCTAGTGGTTTGAGGGGGGCGGAGGAGCAGTACTTC. The encoded protein is CSASGLRGAEEQYF.

The chain combines TRBV14 with TRBJ2-4; D not resolved. CDR3 length equals 12 residues. Trimming left V 0 bases short and J 7 bases short, with 4 bases between. Germline V gives CDR1 SGHDN, CDR2 FVKESK. In DNA form, the CDR3 reads TGTGCCAGCAGCCAAGATCCCAACATTCAGTACTTC. It translates to CASSQDPNIQYF.

Ten or more counts support this clonotype. The V call is TRBV29-1, the J call TRBJ2-3; no firm D call. The CDR3 has 13 residues. The germline V and J ends were trimmed by 4 bases and 2 bases, with 10 bases remaining between them. Per the germline V gene, CDR1 is SQVTM and CDR2 is ANQGSEA. DNA of the CDR3: TGCAGCGTTGCGGATATGATCACAGATACGCAGTATTTT. This codes for CSVADMITDTQYF.

This clonotype was picked up one time. The chain recombines TRBV4-2 with TRBJ2-1, with TRBD2 matching 8 bases. Trimming cost V 10 bases and J 6 bases; bases outside gene matches: 11. The CDR3 consists of 14 residues. Germline V gene sequence: CDR1 LGHNA, CDR2 YNFKEQ. The CDR3 bases are TGTGCCATCGGCCCGGGACTAGTCTGCAATGAGCAGTTCTTC. Its protein is CAIGPGLVCNEQFF.

This sequence joins TRBV10-3 and TRBJ2-5; D remains unclear. The CDR3 contains 12 residues. V was clipped by 4 bases and J by 4 bases, with 7 bases between them. Germline V gene data show CDR1 as ENHRY and CDR2 as SYGVKD. DNA for the CDR3: TGTGCCATCAGTGGGAGTGGAGAGACCCAGTACTTC. Translating gives CAISGSGETQYF.

The chain has TRBV10-3 and TRBJ2-3; D perhaps matches TRBD2 (6 bases). V shed 5 bases and J shed 2 bases, with 11 bases lying between them. Germline CDR1 and CDR2: ENHRY and SYGVKD. This CDR3 region has 14 residues. DNA for the CDR3: TGTGCCATCAGTACCCGGGAGACCACAGATACGCAGTATTTT. It specifies CAISTRETTDTQYF.

This clonotype has ten or more counts. The chain combines TRBV7-3 with TRBJ2-1; D gene uncertain. Trimming pared 6 bases from V and 2 bases from J, leaving 14 bases between. The CDR3 covers 15 residues. CDR1 is SGHTA, CDR2 FQGTGA, per germline. The CDR3 DNA is TGTGCCAGCAGGAAAAACGGAGCCCCCTACAATGAGCAGTTCTTC. This codes for CASRKNGAPYNEQFF. Complete variable domain (other parts from reference TRBV7-3 and TRBJ2-1): GAGVSQTPSNKVTEKGKYVELRCDPISGHTALYWYRQSLGQGPEFLIYFQGTGAADDSGLPNDRFFAVRPEGSVSTLKIQRTERGDSAVYLCASRKNGAPYNEQFFGPGTRLTVL.